Listed here are 14 T cell receptor beta chains from one sample, sequenced in a study of T-cell memory formation after mild COVID-19 (dated by TCRdb to about 2021). Libraries were prepared through 5' RACE. The run used an Illumina NovaSeq 6000. The public reads were reprocessed in TCRdb via fastp at Q25 and MiXCR, keeping in-frame beta chains. Each record represents a unique CDR3 protein, reported with the most common genes and DNA among its rows. This sample gives around 300,000 distinct CDR3 sequences in total; roughly 13% of them show up just once. Clones ranked in the top ten supply about 20% of the sample. The sequencing input was PBMCs or a T cell subset sorted from them (not recorded which). These receptors all stem from a man younger than 30 who had mild COVID-19 (a few samples of this study predate the infection). The sample titles of this study are shuffled in the database, so cell type and time point are left out; the donor was told from shared clones.

This clonotype was seen a single time. DNA for the CDR3: TGTGCCAGTAGTATGTCAGGGGGCTCGGGAGAGCCCCAGCATTTT. Its translation: CASSMSGGSGEPQHF. This sequence joins TRBV19 and TRBJ1-5; 8 bases fit TRBD1. Per the germline V gene, CDR1 is LNHDA and CDR2 is SQIVND (reference sequence). The CDR3 has 15 residues. V was clipped by 3 bases and J by 8 bases; unmatched bases: 9.

This clonotype occurred a few times. The V and J genes are TRBV24-1 and TRBJ2-1; D tentatively reads TRBD1 or TRBD2 (5 bases each). The CDR3 has 16 residues. Germline V gene data show CDR1 as KGHDR and CDR2 as SFDVKD. Trimming took 4 bases from V and 9 from J, leaving 21 bases between them. CDR3 loop: CATSDPTDGGSSEQFF. The CDR3 region has the DNA TGTGCCACCAGTGACCCAACGGATGGGGGATCGAGTGAGCAGTTCTTC.

The sample holds a few counts of this clonotype. This sequence joins TRBV5-1 and TRBJ2-1; 10 bases are a match to TRBD1. Germline V lookup: CDR1 SGHRS, CDR2 YFSETQ. The CDR3 extends over 18 amino acids. The junction had 10 bases not matched to a gene; V was cut back by 4 bases and J by 0 bases. CDR3 amino acids: CASSRWTGGRSSYNEQFF. In DNA form, the CDR3 reads TGCGCCAGCAGCCGATGGACAGGGGGTCGAAGCTCCTACAATGAGCAGTTCTTC.

The gene calls are TRBV29-1 and TRBJ1-2; D is possibly TRBD1 (5 bases). CDR1 is SQVTM and CDR2 is ANQGSEA in the germline V gene. Trimming removed 3 bases from V and 8 bases from J, with 13 bases in between. The CDR3 is made up of 12 amino acids. For the CDR3, the DNA is TGCAGCGTTGAGGTCGGGGGGGTCGGCTACACCTTC. Translated, it gives CSVEVGGVGYTF.

The rearrangement uses TRBV4-1 and TRBJ1-2; D uncertain. Germline CDR1 MGHRA, CDR2 YSYEKL. The V gene lost 1 base and the J gene lost 6 bases, with 21 bases spanning the gap. CDR3 length equals 17 residues. Here the CDR3 reads CASSQGSPRETVHGYTF. The DNA for the CDR3 is TGCGCCAGCAGCCAAGGGAGTCCCCGAGAAACCGTGCATGGCTACACCTTC.

This clonotype was seen a handful of times. V usage is TRBV29-1 and J usage is TRBJ2-2; D may be TRBD1 or TRBD2 (5 bases each). Trimming stripped 4 bases from V and 2 bases from J, with 11 bases between. CDR3 length: 14 amino acids. CDR1 and CDR2 (germline): SQVTM, ANQGSEA. The CDR3 here is CSVVGTANTGELFF. In nucleotides, the CDR3 is TGCAGCGTTGTGGGGACGGCCAACACCGGGGAGCTGTTTTTT.

This clonotype was seen many times. The rearrangement joins TRBV6-2 or TRBV6-3 to TRBJ2-2; tentatively, D is TRBD1 or TRBD2 (5 bases each). Germline lookup yields CDR1 MNHEY and CDR2 SVGEGT. With 8 bases removed from V and 3 bases from J, the gap between germline ends came to 10 bases. The CDR3 covers 13 residues. In DNA form, the CDR3 reads TGTGCCAGCCGGGGCCGGGACACCGGGGAGCTGTTTTTT. This encodes CASRGRDTGELFF.

In its sample, this clonotype was seen many times. The gene calls are TRBV2 and TRBJ2-3; no definite D call. This CDR3 contains 14 residues. Germline V gene sequence: CDR1 SNHLY, CDR2 FYNNEI. V lost 2 bases and J lost 5, with 11 bases in between. Here the CDR3 reads CASSELDGIDTQYF. In nucleotides, the CDR3 is TGTGCCAGCAGTGAACTAGACGGAATAGATACGCAGTATTTT.

The genes are TRBV6-6 and TRBJ1-4; unclear D gene. Germline-derived CDR1 and CDR2 are MNHNY and SVGAGI (reference sequence). CDR3 length: 15 amino acids. V was trimmed by 0 bases and J by 3 bases, leaving 8 bases between them. CDR3 sequence: CASSYSHGANEKLFF. The CDR3 DNA reads as TGTGCCAGCAGTTACTCCCACGGAGCTAATGAAAAACTGTTTTTT.

This clonotype has a handful of counts. The V call is TRBV12-3 or TRBV12-4, the J call TRBJ2-5; TRBD1 aligns across 7 bases. J lost 4 bases, V lost 3 bases, and 8 bases had no gene match. The CDR3 totals 15 residues. The CDR3 sequence is CASSFSEGGTETQYF. CDR3 sequence (DNA): TGTGCCAGCAGTTTCAGCGAAGGGGGCACAGAGACCCAGTACTTC.

The V and J genes are TRBV20-1 and TRBJ2-7; tentatively, D is TRBD1 (7 bases). The CDR3 spans 19 residues. Germline V lookup: CDR1 DFQATT, CDR2 SNEGSKA (reference sequence). V lost 0 bases to trimming and J lost 2 bases, with 26 bases between them. CDR3 loop: CSARDSRGLTGTSPYEQYF. DNA of the CDR3: TGCAGTGCTAGAGATTCCCGGGGGTTGACAGGGACTTCACCCTACGAGCAGTACTTC.

The sample holds a few counts of this clonotype. The V gene is TRBV7-9, the J gene TRBJ2-5, with 7 bases aligning to TRBD2. This CDR3 is built from 20 residues. Germline assignment: CDR1 SEHNR and CDR2 FQNEAQ (reference sequence). Unmatched junction bases numbered 25, after V lost 4 bases and J lost 5 bases. The CDR3 reads CASSSPERGRMGSPGETQYF. The CDR3 bases are TGTGCCAGCAGCTCACCAGAGCGGGGCCGAATGGGGTCGCCAGGGGAGACCCAGTACTTC. The variable domain in full, with the rest retrieved from reference TRBV7-9 and TRBJ2-5, is DTGVSQNPRHKITKRGQNVTFRCDPISEHNRLYWYRQTLGQGPEFLTYFQNEAQLEKSRLLSDRFSAERPKGSFSTLEIQRTEQGDSAMYLCASSSPERGRMGSPGETQYFGPGTRLLVL.

This clonotype has only a few counts. The chain has TRBV5-1 and TRBJ2-3, with 9 bases identical to TRBD2. Germline CDR1 SGHRS, CDR2 YFSETQ. V trimming: 4 bases; J trimming: 2 bases; junction bases outside the gene matches: 2. The CDR3 consists of 14 residues. The CDR3 protein is CASSVAGVTDTQYF. The CDR3 DNA reads TGCGCCAGCAGCGTAGCGGGGGTCACAGATACGCAGTATTTT.

This clonotype was detected ten times or more. The chain employs TRBV29-1 and TRBJ2-3; tentatively, D is TRBD2 (6 bases). CDR1 is SQVTM and CDR2 is ANQGSEA in the germline V gene. V was trimmed by 7 bases and J by 0 bases, leaving 17 bases between them. This CDR3 has 15 residues. CDR3 nucleotides: TGCAGCGCCGTCCTAGCGTCCGATAGCACAGATACGCAGTATTTT. Translating it yields CSAVLASDSTDTQYF.